What follows are 4 T cell receptor beta chains derived from one specimen sequenced in a study of blood T cell repertoires in COVID-19. Some clones are missing from TCRdb's copy, which holds only in-frame ones; the method was immunoSEQ multiplex PCR. Of about 50,000 clones in the sample, more than 70% were seen once. Sequenced sample: peripheral blood. All receptors come from a woman aged 60 to 75 with acute or convalescent COVID-19.

Only one count was recorded for this clone. The chain carries TRBV9 and TRBJ1-3; D is unclear. With 3 bases removed from V and 0 bases from J, the gap between germline ends came to 7 bases. This CDR3 has 14 amino acids. Germline CDR1 and CDR2: SGDLS and YYNGEE. CDR3 in amino acids: CASSGGASGNTIYF. Here the CDR3 DNA reads TGTGCCAGCAGCGGTGGAGCCTCTGGAAACACCATATATTTT.

The chain links TRBV3-1 (or the pseudogene TRBV3-2) to TRBJ1-5, with 10 bases identical to TRBD1. Germline assignment: CDR1 LGHDT and CDR2 YNNKEL (reference sequence). The V gene end was trimmed by 3 bases and the J gene end by 6 bases; junction bases not matched to a gene: 8. This CDR3 spans 16 amino acids. The CDR3 bases are TGTGCCAGCAGCCATGGACTTGGGACAGGGGTTCAGCCCCAGCATTTT. It translates to CASSHGLGTGVQPQHF.

CDR3: CASSPSRATDTQYF. The CDR3 bases are TGTGCCAGCTCACCGAGCAGGGCCACAGATACGCAGTATTTT. The chain has TRBV18 and TRBJ2-3; D is possibly TRBD1 (5 bases). The CDR3 totals 14 residues. V lost 3 bases and J lost 2, with 9 bases in between. Germline V gives CDR1 KGHSH, CDR2 LQKENI.

This clone was seen only a few times. The gene calls are TRBV2 and TRBJ2-1, with 7 bases aligning to TRBD2. Germline CDR1 reads SNHLY; CDR2 reads FYNNEI. Unmatched junction bases numbered 6, after V lost 7 bases and J lost 0 bases. The CDR3 totals 15 residues. The CDR3, as DNA: TGTGCCAGCATGGGTGGCGGGAGCTCCTACAATGAGCAGTTCTTC. This gives the protein CASMGGGSSYNEQFF.